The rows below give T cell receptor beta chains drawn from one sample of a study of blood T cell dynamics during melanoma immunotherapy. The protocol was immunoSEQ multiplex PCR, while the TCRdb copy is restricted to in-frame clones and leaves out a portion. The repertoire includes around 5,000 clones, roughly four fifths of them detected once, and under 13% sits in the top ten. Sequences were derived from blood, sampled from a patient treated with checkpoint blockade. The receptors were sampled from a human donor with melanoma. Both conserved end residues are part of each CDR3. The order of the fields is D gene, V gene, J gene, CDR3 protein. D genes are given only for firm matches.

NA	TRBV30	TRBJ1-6	CAWSVIRWDSSYNSPLHF
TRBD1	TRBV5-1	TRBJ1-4	CASSLVPSAGTGGLNNEKLFF
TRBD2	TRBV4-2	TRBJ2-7	CASSGGGPSYEQYF
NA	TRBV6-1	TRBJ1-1	CASIQLNTEAFF
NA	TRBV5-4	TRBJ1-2	CASSSRTDYYYGYTF
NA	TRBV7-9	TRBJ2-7	CASSLRLEGNEQYF
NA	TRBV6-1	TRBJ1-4	CASSDGRGNEKLFF
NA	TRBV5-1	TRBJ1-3	CASSPDTSLSGNTIYF
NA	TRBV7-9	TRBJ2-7	CASSFHSRITEQYF
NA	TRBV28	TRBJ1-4	CASTLGREKLFF
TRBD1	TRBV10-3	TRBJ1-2	CAITPGQGALPRGYTF
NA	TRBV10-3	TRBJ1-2	CAISETLQGGYTF
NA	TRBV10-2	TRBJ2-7	CASSFSGFAYEQYF
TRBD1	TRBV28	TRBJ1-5	CASSFGTGNQPQHF
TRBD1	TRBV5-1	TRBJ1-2	CASSPSSDRLGSYGYTF
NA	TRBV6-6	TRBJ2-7	CASITGGDGEQYF
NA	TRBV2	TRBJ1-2	CASSGGGVRLGYTF
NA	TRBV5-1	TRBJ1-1	CASSSDGVSTEAFF
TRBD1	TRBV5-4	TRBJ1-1	CASSLVGRDRILNTEAFF
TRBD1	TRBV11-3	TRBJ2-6	CASSPSLPGTGTGANVLTF
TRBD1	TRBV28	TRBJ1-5	CASSSGQGISNQPQHF
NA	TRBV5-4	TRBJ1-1	CASSAGGRVGRTEAFF
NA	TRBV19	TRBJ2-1	CASRGGSSYNEQFF
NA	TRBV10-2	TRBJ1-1	CASNLGMNTEAFF
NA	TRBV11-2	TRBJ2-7	CASTRRAGYEQYF
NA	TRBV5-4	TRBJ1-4	CASSSGTLGEKLFF
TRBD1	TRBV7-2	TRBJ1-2	CASSFPPGTGGASGYTF
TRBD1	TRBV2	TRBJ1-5	CASSRILGQGASQPQHF
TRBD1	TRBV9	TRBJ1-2	CASSVEGAYGGYTF
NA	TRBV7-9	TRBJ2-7	CASSLSGVEQYF
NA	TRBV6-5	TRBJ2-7	CASSFSAYEQYF
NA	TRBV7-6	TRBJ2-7	CASSLSTAEGWINYEQYF
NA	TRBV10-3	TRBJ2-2	CAISFGSGGELFF
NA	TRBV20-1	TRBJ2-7	CSARWGEQYF
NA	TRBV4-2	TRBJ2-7	CASSQDLGGNRYEQYF
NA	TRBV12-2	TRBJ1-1	CAFAQFEAFF
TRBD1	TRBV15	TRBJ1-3	CATSRGQGGSGNTIYF
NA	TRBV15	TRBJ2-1	CATSRDRGGNEQFF
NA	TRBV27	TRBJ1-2	CASTPDGNYGYTF
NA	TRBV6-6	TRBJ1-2	CASTPQGGYGYTF
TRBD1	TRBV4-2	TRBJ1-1	CASSRIGRGRMNTEAFF
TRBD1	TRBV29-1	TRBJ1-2	CSVDFQGAHNYGYTF
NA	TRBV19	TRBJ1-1	CASSVTGRNAEAFF
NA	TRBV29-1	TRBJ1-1	CSVEGRREAFF
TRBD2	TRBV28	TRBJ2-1	CASRGLAEWDEQFF
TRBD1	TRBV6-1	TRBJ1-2	CASSELGQGKSGYTF